The 32 T cell receptor beta chains below were found in one sample sequenced in a study of vaccination effects on CD4 cells after COVID-19. TCRdb's table, derived via immunoSEQ multiplex PCR, lists solely in-frame clones and lacks some. The table has over 50,000 clones, 73% seen once; the top ten hold around 1.2%. Expansion of antigen-specific CD4+ T cells with viral peptide pools was carried out by the ViraFEST assay before sequencing. Cultured cells yielded isolated CD4+ T cells after approximately nine days. Two doses of BNT162b2 or mRNA-1273 vaccine were administered to participants. Antigens for these TCRs are unknown. The material was CD4+ T cells from PBMCs cultured with HCoV-229E spike peptides, obtained after COVID-19 vaccination. Receptor source: a human donor who received a COVID-19 vaccine.

This chain joins TRBV19 and TRBJ2-2; 7 bases are shared with TRBD1. Germline values: CDR1 LNHDA, CDR2 SQIVND (reference sequence). There are 15 residues in the CDR3. V gave up 5 bases and J gave up 1 base; unmatched junction bases: 4. The CDR3 reads CASSPWTGNTGELFF. Here the CDR3 DNA reads TGTGCCAGTAGTCCCTGGACAGGGAACACCGGGGAGCTGTTTTTT.

The CDR3 DNA reads as TGCAGCGTGGGGAAGCGGGAACTCACCGGGGAGCTGTTTTTT. Translated, it gives CSVGKRELTGELFF. J is TRBJ2-2 and V is TRBV29-1; TRBD2 aligns across 7 bases. V dropped 6 bases and J dropped 4; count of bases not matched to a gene: 8. In germline, CDR1 is SQVTM, CDR2 ANQGSEA. The CDR3 has 14 residues.

The genes are TRBV7-3 and TRBJ2-5; D might be TRBD1 or TRBD2, each matching 5 bases. The CDR3 is made up of 13 amino acids. Germline-derived CDR1 and CDR2 are SGHTA and FQGTGA. V lost 2 bases and J 5 bases, leaving 9 bases between the germline ends. The CDR3 nucleotides read TGTGCCAGCAGCTTACACTGGGGGGAGACCCAGTACTTC. This encodes CASSLHWGETQYF. Filled out from reference TRBV7-3 and TRBJ2-5, the complete variable domain reads GAGVSQTPSNKVTEKGKYVELRCDPISGHTALYWYRQSLGQGPEFLIYFQGTGAADDSGLPNDRFFAVRPEGSVSTLKIQRTERGDSAVYLCASSLHWGETQYFGPGTRLLVL.

The genes are TRBV10-1 and TRBJ1-1; TRBD1 might be the D (6 bases). Germline loops: CDR1 WNHNN, CDR2 SYGVQD (reference sequence). The ends were cut back, 6 bases at V and 8 bases at J, with 19 bases in the middle. This CDR3 contains 14 residues. CDR3 residues: CASSYEGGPREAFF. CDR3 nucleotide sequence: TGCGCCAGCAGCTACGAAGGGGGACCGCGGGAAGCTTTCTTT.

The J gene is TRBJ2-5, the V gene TRBV19, with D unclear. Per germline, CDR1 LNHDA and CDR2 SQIVND (reference sequence). Deletions cut 1 base from V and 3 bases from J, with 12 bases between. The CDR3 totals 15 residues. CDR3 protein: CASSIGKAIKETQYF. Here the CDR3 DNA reads TGTGCCAGTAGTATAGGCAAGGCTATTAAAGAGACCCAGTACTTC. The full variable domain, its missing parts supplied by reference TRBV19 and TRBJ2-5, is DGGITQSPKYLFRKEGQNVTLSCEQNLNHDAMYWYRQDPGQGLRLIYYSQIVNDFQKGDIAEGYSVSREKKESFPLTVTSAQKNPTAFYLCASSIGKAIKETQYFGPGTRLLVL.

J is TRBJ1-3 and V is TRBV24-1, with D possibly TRBD1 on 5 matching bases. This CDR3 region has 14 residues. Trimming shortened V by 7 bases and J by 2 bases, and 11 bases separated the two germline ends. From germline, CDR1 is KGHDR and CDR2 SFDVKD. CDR3 DNA: TGTGCCACCAGCGCCGGGACGGCTGGAAACACCATATATTTT. This encodes CATSAGTAGNTIYF.

The V and J genes are TRBV5-1 and TRBJ2-3; weak D call: TRBD1 (6 bases). Germline assignment: CDR1 SGHRS and CDR2 YFSETQ. Trimming removed 4 bases from V and 2 bases from J, with 11 bases in between. The CDR3 length is 14 residues. The CDR3 region has the DNA TGCGCCAGCAGCGACAGGACTGTCACAGATACGCAGTATTTT. Translating gives CASSDRTVTDTQYF.

The gene calls are TRBV7-9 and TRBJ2-5, with D tentatively TRBD1 (5 bases). V was trimmed by 3 bases and J by 3 bases, leaving 8 bases between them. This CDR3 is 13 amino acids long. CDR1 is SEHNR, CDR2 FQNEAQ, per germline (reference sequence). The CDR3 bases are TGTGCCAGCAGCTTTTTCAGGGAAGAGACCCAGTACTTC. Translation gives CASSFFREETQYF.

V usage is TRBV28 and J usage is TRBJ1-2; weak D call: TRBD1 (5 bases). V was cut by 8 bases and J by 5 bases, with 12 bases left in between. This CDR3 contains 12 residues. Germline V gives CDR1 MDHEN, CDR2 SYDVKM. CDR3 loop: CASLRGRYGYTF. The CDR3 DNA sequence: TGTGCCAGCCTGAGGGGACGGTATGGCTACACCTTC.

This chain joins TRBV27 and TRBJ1-2; D is ambiguous. The V end was cut by 0 bases, the J end by 4 bases, with 6 bases between. CDR3 length equals 13 residues. The germline V gene has CDR1 MNHEY and CDR2 SMNVEV (reference sequence). CDR3 residues: CASSLSDTYGYTF. The CDR3 region has the DNA TGTGCCAGCAGTTTATCAGATACCTATGGCTACACCTTC.

The chain carries TRBV5-6 and TRBJ2-3; possible D gene TRBD2, 5 bases. The CDR3 contains 15 residues. Germline CDR1 reads SGHDT; CDR2 reads YYEEEE. V lost 4 bases, J lost 2 bases, and 14 bases lay in between. The CDR3, as DNA: TGTGCCAGCAGCAGCCTAGCCATCCCCACAGATACGCAGTATTTT. Protein: CASSSLAIPTDTQYF. Variable domain in full (rest from reference TRBV5-6 and TRBJ2-3): DAGVTQSPTHLIKTRGQQVTLRCSPKSGHDTVSWYQQALGQGPQFIFQYYEEEERQRGNFPDRFSGHQFPNYSSELNVNALLLGDSALYLCASSSLAIPTDTQYFGPGTRLTVL.

The chain joins TRBV6-5 to TRBJ2-7, with D perhaps matching TRBD2 (7 bases). V was shortened by 6 bases and J by 6 bases, with 18 bases between the two germline ends. CDR3 length: 14 residues. The V gene's germline CDR1 is MNHEY and CDR2 SVGAGI. The CDR3 coding sequence is TGTGCCAGCAGAGAGGACGGGGGGCGACTCGAGCAGTACGTC. Translation: CASREDGGRLEQYV.

The chain uses TRBV11-2 and TRBJ2-3; weak D call: TRBD1 (5 bases). The germline V gene has CDR1 SGHAT and CDR2 FQNNGV. V lost 2 bases, J lost 4 bases, and 19 bases lay in between. This CDR3 has 17 residues. CDR3 DNA sequence: TGTGCCAGCAGCTTATCGGCAGGGATTTTATTTGCAGATACGCAGTATTTT. Encoded protein: CASSLSAGILFADTQYF.

The chain has TRBV14 and TRBJ2-2, with D unclear. The CDR3 consists of 14 residues. Germline CDR1 is SGHDN and CDR2 is FVKESK. V was pared by 0 bases and J by 7 bases, with 9 bases between. In DNA, the CDR3 is TGTGCCAGCAGCCAAGATTTGCGTAACGGGGAGCTGTTTTTT. Its protein is CASSQDLRNGELFF.

This chain's CDR3 is CATRQQLLNTEAFF. The CDR3 bases are TGTGCCACCCGCCAACAGCTTTTGAACACTGAAGCTTTCTTT. This chain links TRBV10-3 with TRBJ1-1; D ambiguous. V gave up 10 bases and J gave up 0 bases, with 15 bases separating them. Per germline, CDR1 ENHRY and CDR2 SYGVKD. The CDR3 has 14 amino acids.

The chain couples TRBV19 to TRBJ2-3; 9 bases map to TRBD1. This CDR3 has 14 residues. Losses at the gene ends were 6 bases for V and 3 bases for J; bases not matched to a gene: 4. CDR1 LNHDA and CDR2 SQIVND come from the germline V gene (reference sequence). As DNA, the CDR3 is TGTGCCAGTAGGGGGGACAGGGAGACAGATACGCAGTATTTT. Encoded protein: CASRGDRETDTQYF.

This clone was seen a handful of times. The rearrangement joins TRBV9 to TRBJ2-1; 9 nucleotides match TRBD1. V lost 4 bases, J lost 4 bases, and 6 bases stayed unmatched. CDR1 SGDLS and CDR2 YYNGEE come from the germline V gene. The CDR3 has 15 amino acids. The DNA for the CDR3 is TGTGCCAGCAGCCCTGGGACAGGGAGTTACAATGAGCAGTTCTTC. Protein product: CASSPGTGSYNEQFF.

This sequence joins TRBV7-6 and TRBJ2-3; the match to TRBD1 covers 7 bases. Germline V gene lookup returns CDR1 SGHVS and CDR2 FNYEAQ. With 4 bases clipped from V and 4 bases from J, the junction kept 11 bases outside the gene matches. This CDR3 region has 16 residues. In DNA form, the CDR3 reads TGTGCCAGCAGCTCCAGACAGGGTGCGGTTTCAGATACGCAGTATTTT. It encodes CASSSRQGAVSDTQYF.

The gene calls are TRBV4-1 and TRBJ1-2, with 7 bases that match TRBD1. This CDR3 contains 15 residues. With 4 bases clipped from V and 2 bases from J, the junction kept 7 bases outside the gene matches. The germline CDR1 and CDR2 sequences are MGHRA and YSYEKL. CDR3 sequence (DNA): TGCGCCAGCAGCCCCCTGCCGGGACAGAACTATGGCTACACCTTC. The encoded protein is CASSPLPGQNYGYTF.

V usage is TRBV10-2 and J usage is TRBJ2-2; 8 positions match TRBD2. Trimming removed 9 bases from V and 6 bases from J; junction bases left unmatched: 9. Germline lookup yields CDR1 WSHSY and CDR2 SAAADI. CDR3 size: 14 residues. This CDR3 reads CASSRGGQSGELFF. The CDR3 region has the DNA TGCGCCAGTTCACGGGGGGGCCAGTCCGGGGAGCTGTTTTTT.

The chain recombines TRBV5-4 with TRBJ2-5, with D possibly matching TRBD1 (6 bases). CDR1 SGHNT and CDR2 YYREEE come from the germline V gene (reference sequence). The V end lost 2 bases, the J end lost 1 base, and 12 bases lay between the germline ends. The CDR3 is 15 amino acids. The CDR3 here is CASSLIGTPQETQYF. Written as DNA, the CDR3 is TGTGCCAGCAGCTTAATCGGGACACCCCAAGAGACCCAGTACTTC. Complete variable domain (other parts from reference TRBV5-4 and TRBJ2-5): ETGVTQSPTHLIKTRGQQVTLRCSSQSGHNTVSWYQQALGQGPQFIFQYYREEENGRGNFPPRFSGLQFPNYSSELNVNALELDDSALYLCASSLIGTPQETQYFGPGTRLLVL.

The chain couples TRBV6-2 or TRBV6-3 to TRBJ2-3; D not certain. Germline-derived CDR1 and CDR2 are MNHEY and SVGEGT. CDR3 length: 15 residues. Trimming left V 0 bases short and J 0 bases short, with 7 bases between. Here the CDR3 DNA reads TGTGCCAGCAGTTACTCGACGACTAGCACAGATACGCAGTATTTT. It yields the protein CASSYSTTSTDTQYF.

The V gene is TRBV4-3, the J gene TRBJ1-1, with D perhaps matching TRBD1 (5 bases). V was shortened by 4 bases and J by 7 bases, with 13 bases between the two germline ends. The CDR3 sequence is 13 residues long. Germline V gene lookup returns CDR1 LGHNA and CDR2 YSLEER. Written as DNA, the CDR3 is TGCGCCAGCAGCCGCCAGGGCGGTGGTGAAGCTTTCTTT. Protein sequence: CASSRQGGGEAFF.

The sample holds a few counts of this clone. CDR3 region: CASSVTTGNSGNTIYF. CDR3 nucleotide sequence: TGTGCCAGTAGTGTCACGACGGGGAACTCTGGAAACACCATATATTTT. The chain links TRBV19 to TRBJ1-3; unclear D gene. This CDR3 region has 16 residues. V lost 5 bases, J lost 0 bases, and 14 bases lay in between. Germline values: CDR1 LNHDA, CDR2 SQIVND (reference sequence).

The chain is built from TRBV27 and TRBJ1-1; D call uncertain. V dropped 3 bases and J dropped 1 base, with 9 bases sitting between them. Germline V lookup: CDR1 MNHEY, CDR2 SMNVEV (reference sequence). The CDR3 loop spans 14 amino acids. CDR3 in amino acids: CASSFRRKNTEAFF. The CDR3, as DNA: TGTGCCAGCAGTTTTCGGCGGAAGAACACTGAAGCTTTCTTT.

The count of this clone is one. The rearrangement joins TRBV7-2 to TRBJ1-2; 8 bases are a match to TRBD1. Germline V gene lookup returns CDR1 SGHTA and CDR2 FQGNSA. The CDR3 consists of 15 residues. Losses at the gene ends were 1 base for V and 8 bases for J; bases not matched to a gene: 9. The CDR3 bases are TGTGCCAGCAGCTTAGTGCCTCAGGGGGCTCGCGGCTACACCTTC. This translates into CASSLVPQGARGYTF.

The chain links TRBV4-1 to TRBJ2-7; D is possibly TRBD2 (5 bases). This CDR3 is built from 14 residues. Germline CDR1 and CDR2: MGHRA and YSYEKL. V lost 4 bases and J lost 2, with 12 bases in between. The CDR3 bases are TGCGCCAGCAGCCCCCGGGGTGCTACCTACGAGCAGTACGTC. This encodes CASSPRGATYEQYV.

The V and J genes are TRBV29-1 and TRBJ1-2; 8 nucleotides match TRBD1. Trimming took 6 bases from V and 6 from J; bases not matched to a gene: 9. CDR3 length: 13 amino acids. Germline V lookup: CDR1 SQVTM, CDR2 ANQGSEA. CDR3 amino acids: CSVGQGWGDGYTF. In DNA form, the CDR3 reads TGCAGCGTCGGACAGGGTTGGGGCGATGGCTACACCTTC.

The CDR3 nucleotides are TGCGCCAGCAGCTTGGCCCGGGGATCCACTGAAGCTTTCTTT. Encoded protein: CASSLARGSTEAFF. The V and J genes are TRBV5-1 and TRBJ1-1, with D uncertain. The V gene's germline CDR1 is SGHRS and CDR2 YFSETQ. Between the trimmed V and J ends, which lost 0 bases and 4 bases, there was a span of 10 bases. CDR3 length: 14 residues.

V gene TRBV7-2 combines with J gene TRBJ2-3; 9 bases map to TRBD2. The V and J ends lost 11 bases and 3 bases, in that order; junction bases with no gene match: 9. This CDR3 has 14 amino acids. CDR1 SGHTA and CDR2 FQGNSA come from the germline V gene. The chain's CDR3 is CAPAQRGDTDTQYF. CDR3 bases: TGTGCCCCCGCACAGCGGGGGGATACAGATACGCAGTATTTT.

In its sample, this clone was seen a few times. The chain is built from TRBV21-1 and TRBJ1-5; TRBD1, as called in the table, went unchecked against the DNA. TRBV21-1 is flagged as a pseudogene. This CDR3 comprises 16 residues. The CDR3 is CASSKVDGQTNQPQHF. The CDR3 bases are TGTGCCAGCAGCAAAGTCGATGGACAGACAAATCAGCCCCAGCATTTT.

The CDR3 bases are TGTGCCACCAGCTCGCCGGGCCCGAACACTGAAGCTTTCTTT. This gives the protein CATSSPGPNTEAFF. This chain links TRBV24-1 with TRBJ1-1; D is ambiguous. The V gene lost 7 bases and the J gene lost 1 base, with 12 bases spanning the gap. The CDR3 extends over 14 amino acids. Looked up from germline, CDR1 is KGHDR and CDR2 is SFDVKD.